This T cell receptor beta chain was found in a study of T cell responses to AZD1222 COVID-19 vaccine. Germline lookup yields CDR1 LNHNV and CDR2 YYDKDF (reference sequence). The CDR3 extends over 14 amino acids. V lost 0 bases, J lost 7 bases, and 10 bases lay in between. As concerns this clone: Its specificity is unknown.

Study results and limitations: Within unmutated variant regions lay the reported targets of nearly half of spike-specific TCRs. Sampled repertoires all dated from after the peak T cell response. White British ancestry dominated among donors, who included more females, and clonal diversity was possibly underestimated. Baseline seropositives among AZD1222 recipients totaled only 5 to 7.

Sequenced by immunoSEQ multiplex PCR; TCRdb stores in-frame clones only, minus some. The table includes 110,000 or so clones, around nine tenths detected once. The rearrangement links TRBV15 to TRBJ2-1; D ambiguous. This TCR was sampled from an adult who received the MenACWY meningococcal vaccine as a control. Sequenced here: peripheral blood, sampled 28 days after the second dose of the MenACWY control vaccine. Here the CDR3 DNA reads TGTGCCACCAGCAGAGAATCAGCGTTGAATGAGCAGTTCTTC. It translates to CATSRESALNEQFF.